This T cell receptor beta chain was profiled in a study of somatic mutations in cytotoxic T cells in rheumatoid arthritis. Whole-study results and caveats: Age was associated with higher CD8+ clonality in rheumatoid arthritis patients, not in healthy controls.

On this clone: Its specificity is unknown.

Both CD4+ and CD8+ cells were separated through positive magnetic bead selection, and their purity was verified using flow cytometry. Profiling relied on immunoSEQ multiplex PCR, and the TCRdb table lists in-frame clones only, not all of them. The data hold 12,000 or so clones, with roughly 68% observed a single time. The germline V gene has CDR1 SGHKS and CDR2 YYEKEE (reference sequence). CDR3 length equals 16 residues. Deletions cut 4 bases from V and 0 bases from J, with 16 bases between. The receptor's source is a man aged 55-75 years in good health. The sequenced sample was CD8+ T cells sorted from blood. The chain is built from TRBV5-5 and TRBJ1-1; perhaps TRBD1 as D (6 bases). The CDR3 protein is CASSLAGALMNTEAFF. The CDR3 coding sequence is TGTGCCAGCAGCCTAGCGGGGGCCCTTATGAACACTGAAGCTTTCTTT.